Listed here are 31 T cell receptor beta chains from one sample, sequenced in a study of T cell responses to AZD1222 COVID-19 vaccine. This table comes from immunoSEQ multiplex PCR, and its TCRdb copy is limited to in-frame clones, with some not included. The sample lists about 140,000 clones, over 85% occurring once. The sequenced sample was peripheral blood, obtained on day 0 of AZD1222 vaccination. All receptors come from an adult in good health.

The chain links TRBV7-9 to TRBJ2-7; D unclear. This CDR3 spans 14 amino acids. The V gene's germline CDR1 is SEHNR and CDR2 FQNEAQ (reference sequence). The V and J ends lost 5 bases and 7 bases respectively, with 18 bases between them. Here the CDR3 reads CASSLAHPSGEQYF. In nucleotides, the CDR3 is TGTGCCAGCAGCCTGGCCCATCCGTCCGGGGAGCAGTACTTC.

J is TRBJ2-2 and V is TRBV5-1, with TRBD1 identical over 11 bases. The J segment lost 7 bases and the V segment lost 4 bases, leaving 15 bases of the junction unmatched. From germline, CDR1 is SGHRS and CDR2 YFSETQ. This CDR3 has 18 residues. For the CDR3, the DNA is TGCGCCAGCAGCCCTAGCCCAGGGACAGGGGGAAGGAGCGGGGAGCTGTTTTTT. It is translated as CASSPSPGTGGRSGELFF.

This chain joins TRBV2 and TRBJ1-3; the D is unclear. The germline CDR1 and CDR2 sequences are SNHLY and FYNNEI. V lost 2 bases to trimming and J lost 7 bases, with 12 bases between them. The CDR3 is 14 residues long. The CDR3 nucleotides read TGTGCCAGCAGTGAACTCGTTTCGGGGAACACCATATATTTT. It codes for CASSELVSGNTIYF.

V gene TRBV6-1 combines with J gene TRBJ1-2; D may be TRBD1 (5 bases). The CDR3 contains 14 residues. V shed 1 base and J shed 5 bases, with 11 bases lying between them. Germline CDR1 is MNHNS and CDR2 is SASEGT. Here the CDR3 reads CASSEGGRAYGYTF. CDR3 sequence (DNA): TGTGCCAGCAGTGAAGGGGGGAGAGCGTATGGCTACACCTTC.

This chain links TRBV5-5 with TRBJ2-5, with unresolved D. This CDR3 spans 15 amino acids. V was clipped by 0 bases and J by 2 bases, with 11 bases between them. Germline V CDR1 and CDR2: SGHKS, YYEKEE (reference sequence). The CDR3 DNA reads TGTGCCAGCAGCTTGGCTTGGTGGGGTCAAGAGACCCAGTACTTC. This translates into CASSLAWWGQETQYF.

The chain recombines TRBV5-4 with TRBJ2-5, with D unresolved. This CDR3 contains 13 residues. Germline V CDR1 and CDR2: SGHNT, YYREEE (reference sequence). The V end lost 4 bases, the J end lost 4 bases, and 11 bases lay between the germline ends. The DNA of the CDR3 is TGTGCCAGCAGCCCACCATTAGGAGAGACCCAGTACTTC. Protein sequence: CASSPPLGETQYF. The full variable domain, with the rest looked up from reference TRBV5-4 and TRBJ2-5, is ETGVTQSPTHLIKTRGQQVTLRCSSQSGHNTVSWYQQALGQGPQFIFQYYREEENGRGNFPPRFSGLQFPNYSSELNVNALELDDSALYLCASSPPLGETQYFGPGTRLLVL.

The rearrangement uses TRBV7-2 and TRBJ1-2; D call uncertain. CDR1 is SGHTA, CDR2 FQGNSA, per germline. This CDR3 has 15 amino acids. Trimming took off 5 bases at V and 4 bases at J, with 17 bases between the two ends. In DNA form, the CDR3 reads TGTGCCAGCAGCCCCCAAGGAAGCGTCGGCTATGGCTACACCTTC. Translating gives CASSPQGSVGYGYTF.

The genes are TRBV6-5 and TRBJ1-2; 7 bases fit TRBD1. Germline CDR1 is MNHEY and CDR2 is SVGAGI. With V trimmed by 6 bases and J by 4 bases, 8 bases remained unmatched. The CDR3 spans 14 residues. The CDR3 bases are TGTGCCAGCAGCCCCGGGACAGTCGCCTATGGCTACACCTTC. Translating it yields CASSPGTVAYGYTF.

This clone was counted a few times. The chain employs TRBV7-2 and TRBJ1-3; D is ambiguous. V dropped 1 base and J dropped 0 bases, with 16 bases sitting between them. The CDR3 runs 18 residues. Germline V lookup: CDR1 SGHTA, CDR2 FQGNSA. The CDR3 spells CASSLGSHLSLSGNTIYF. The CDR3 DNA sequence: TGTGCCAGCAGCTTAGGGTCACATCTCAGCCTCTCTGGAAACACCATATATTTT.

Details on this clone: Within the sample, other DNA sequences also encode this same CDR3. This chain joins TRBV19 and TRBJ1-2; D gene unclear. V shed 5 bases and J shed 5 bases, with 6 bases lying between them. CDR1 LNHDA and CDR2 SQIVND come from the germline V gene (reference sequence). This CDR3 comprises 11 residues. CDR3 amino acids: CASSLGYGYTF. The CDR3 DNA reads TGTGCCAGTAGTTTGGGGTATGGCTACACCTTC.

The V gene is TRBV7-3, the J gene TRBJ1-1; D unresolved. The V and J ends lost 5 bases and 6 bases respectively, with 16 bases between them. Germline V lookup: CDR1 SGHTA, CDR2 FQGTGA. The length of the CDR3 is 14 residues. The CDR3 loop is CASSAHSTYSEAFF. The CDR3 nucleotides read TGTGCCAGCAGCGCCCACTCCACCTATTCTGAAGCTTTCTTT.

The V gene is TRBV6-2 or TRBV6-3, the J gene TRBJ1-2, with a weak D call TRBD1 (5 bases). V was pared by 0 bases and J by 4 bases, with 12 bases between. Per the germline V gene, CDR1 is MNHEY and CDR2 is SVGEGT. The CDR3 length is 15 residues. In DNA, the CDR3 is TGTGCCAGCAGTTACTCAGAAGGGGCAGGCTATGGCTACACCTTC. Translation gives CASSYSEGAGYGYTF.

The chain joins TRBV11-2 to TRBJ2-7; TRBD2 matches at 11 bases. V lost 5 bases and J lost 4; bases outside the gene matches: 4. The CDR3 has 14 residues. CDR1 is SGHAT and CDR2 is FQNNGV in the germline V gene. Written as DNA, the CDR3 is TGTGCCAGCAGCCATAGCGGGAGGGAATACGAGCAGTACTTC. This encodes CASSHSGREYEQYF.

The chain has TRBV10-3 and TRBJ1-2; a possible D gene is TRBD1 (5 bases). Trimming shortened V by 3 bases and J by 7 bases, and 12 bases separated the two germline ends. This CDR3 is 13 amino acids long. Germline V gene data show CDR1 as ENHRY and CDR2 as SYGVKD. The DNA for the CDR3 is TGTGCCATCAGTGAAGGGGAAATAGGTGGCTACACCTTC. It codes for CAISEGEIGGYTF.

The chain has TRBV7-6 and TRBJ2-1, with TRBD2 matching over 8 bases. Trimming at V came to 1 base and at J to 9 bases, leaving 11 bases not matched to a gene. CDR1 and CDR2 from the germline V gene are SGHVS and FNYEAQ. The CDR3 contains 16 residues. CDR3 sequence reads: CASSLGPAGVQGEQFF. The CDR3 DNA reads as TGTGCCAGCAGCTTAGGCCCAGCGGGAGTGCAGGGTGAGCAGTTCTTC.

The chain uses TRBV4-3 and TRBJ1-6; D is unresolved. CDR3 length: 15 residues. Deletions cut 1 base from V and 10 bases from J, with 14 bases between. Germline CDR1 reads LGHNA; CDR2 reads YSLEER. The CDR3 sequence: CASSQAAGYVSPLHF. The CDR3 bases are TGCGCCAGCAGCCAAGCTGCGGGCTACGTCTCACCCCTCCACTTT.

The gene calls are TRBV5-4 and TRBJ1-4, with a possible D match to TRBD1 (5 bases). Germline assignment: CDR1 SGHNT and CDR2 YYREEE (reference sequence). The V end lost 0 bases, the J end lost 7 bases, and 7 bases lay between the germline ends. The CDR3 is 13 amino acids. CDR3 region: CASSLARGEKLFF. The CDR3 DNA follows: TGTGCCAGCAGCTTGGCTAGGGGTGAAAAACTGTTTTTT.

This clone was counted a few times. The gene calls are TRBV5-6 and TRBJ2-5; perhaps TRBD2 as D (5 bases). Trimming cost V 1 base and J 6 bases, with 7 bases left between them. The CDR3 extends over 12 amino acids. Germline V lookup: CDR1 SGHDT, CDR2 YYEEEE. The CDR3 region is CASSLTGKTQYF. In DNA form, the CDR3 reads TGTGCCAGCAGCTTGACGGGAAAGACCCAGTACTTC. Drawing the rest from reference TRBV5-6 and TRBJ2-5, the complete variable domain is DAGVTQSPTHLIKTRGQQVTLRCSPKSGHDTVSWYQQALGQGPQFIFQYYEEEERQRGNFPDRFSGHQFPNYSSELNVNALLLGDSALYLCASSLTGKTQYFGPGTRLLVL.

V usage is TRBV7-9 and J usage is TRBJ2-5; D unclear. This CDR3 is built from 14 residues. Germline V gene lookup returns CDR1 SEHNR and CDR2 FQNEAQ (reference sequence). Between the trimmed V and J ends, which lost 1 base and 5 bases, there was a span of 11 bases. This chain's CDR3 is CASSLVVTGETQYF. For the CDR3, the DNA is TGTGCCAGCAGCTTAGTGGTCACCGGGGAGACCCAGTACTTC.

The J gene is TRBJ2-7, the V gene TRBV11-2, with D unclear. Deletions cut 5 bases from V and 1 base from J, with 12 bases between. There are 14 residues in the CDR3. CDR1 and CDR2 (germline): SGHAT, FQNNGV. The CDR3 nucleotides are TGTGCCAGCAGCCCCGGGCCACCTTCCTACGAGCAGTACTTC. Its protein product is CASSPGPPSYEQYF.

The chain is built from TRBV28 and TRBJ1-1; 9 positions match TRBD1. V lost 5 bases to trimming and J lost 3 bases; unmatched junction nucleotides: 10. The CDR3 has 16 amino acids. CDR1 MDHEN and CDR2 SYDVKM come from the germline V gene. CDR3 region: CASSQNRDRAHTEAFF. CDR3 nucleotides: TGTGCCAGCAGTCAAAACCGGGACAGGGCACACACTGAAGCTTTCTTT.

The rearrangement uses TRBV9 and TRBJ1-5; 8 positions agree with TRBD1. CDR1 is SGDLS and CDR2 is YYNGEE in the germline V gene. With V trimmed by 4 bases and J by 0 bases, 6 bases remained unmatched. This CDR3 comprises 16 residues. CDR3: CASSKTGVLSNQPQHF. CDR3 sequence (DNA): TGTGCCAGCAGCAAGACAGGGGTCCTTAGCAATCAGCCCCAGCATTTT.

The chain couples TRBV30 to TRBJ1-1; D is possibly TRBD1 (6 bases). Germline V gives CDR1 GTSNPN, CDR2 SVGIG (reference sequence). The CDR3 contains 15 residues. Trimming took 2 bases from V and 4 from J, leaving 17 bases between them. As DNA, the CDR3 is TGTGCCTGGAGTCTAGGGGGGAATAAGGGCACTGAAGCTTTCTTT. It specifies CAWSLGGNKGTEAFF.

The chain is built from TRBV3-1 (or the pseudogene TRBV3-2) and TRBJ1-6; possible D gene TRBD1, 5 bases. V gave up 3 bases and J gave up 4 bases, with 10 bases separating them. This CDR3 spans 15 amino acids. The germline V gene encodes CDR1 LGHDT and CDR2 YNNKEL (reference sequence). The CDR3 spells CASSQTDLYNSPLHF. The CDR3 DNA sequence: TGTGCCAGCAGCCAGACAGATCTTTATAATTCACCCCTCCACTTT.

The gene calls are TRBV27 and TRBJ2-1; the D gene is possibly TRBD1 (6 bases). The length of the CDR3 is 17 residues. CDR1 is MNHEY, CDR2 SMNVEV, per germline (reference sequence). With 0 bases removed from V and 10 bases from J, the gap between germline ends came to 22 bases. CDR3 nucleotide sequence: TGTGCCAGCAGTTTATCAGGGGGACAAAGAGGAATTGGGGAGCAGTTCTTC. Encoded protein: CASSLSGGQRGIGEQFF.

The chain links TRBV7-9 to TRBJ2-3; tentative D call: TRBD1 (6 bases). Between the trimmed V and J ends, which lost 5 bases and 3 bases, there was a span of 15 bases. Looked up from germline, CDR1 is SEHNR and CDR2 is FQNEAQ (reference sequence). CDR3 size: 15 residues. CDR3 DNA: TGTGCCAGCAGCCGGGATGGACAGCCGACAGATACGCAGTATTTT. Residues: CASSRDGQPTDTQYF.

The V gene is TRBV5-1, the J gene TRBJ1-1, with TRBD1 as a possible D gene (6 bases). Trimming pared 2 bases from V and 5 bases from J, leaving 22 bases between. This CDR3 is 17 amino acids long. Germline CDR1 is SGHRS and CDR2 is YFSETQ. The CDR3 protein is CASSLVMGALPETEAFF. In nucleotides, the CDR3 is TGCGCCAGCAGCTTAGTTATGGGGGCGCTCCCTGAAACTGAAGCTTTCTTT.

The chain joins TRBV15 to TRBJ1-1; 7 bases agree with TRBD1. J was trimmed by 3 bases and V by 5 bases; bases with no gene match: 3. The CDR3 extends over 13 amino acids. Per germline, CDR1 LNHNV and CDR2 YYDKDF (reference sequence). CDR3 in amino acids: CATSGQGDTEAFF. In nucleotides, the CDR3 is TGTGCCACCAGCGGCCAGGGGGACACTGAAGCTTTCTTT.

The CDR3 loop is CASLQGENTEAFF. The CDR3 bases are TGTGCCAGCCTTCAGGGGGAGAACACTGAAGCTTTCTTT. The chain employs TRBV28 and TRBJ1-1; 7 bases are shared with TRBD1. The CDR3 length is 13 residues. V lost 8 bases, J lost 1 base, and 4 bases stayed unmatched. Germline V CDR1 and CDR2: MDHEN, SYDVKM. The variable domain in full, completed from reference TRBV28 and TRBJ1-1, reads DVKVTQSSRYLVKRTGEKVFLECVQDMDHENMFWYRQDPGLGLRLIYFSYDVKMKEKGDIPEGYSVSREKKERFSLILESASTNQTSMYLCASLQGENTEAFFGQGTRLTVV.

The V gene is TRBV5-1, the J gene TRBJ1-1, with TRBD1 matching over 8 bases. Germline V gives CDR1 SGHRS, CDR2 YFSETQ. CDR3 size: 17 residues. Trimming took 4 bases from V and 1 from J; bases not matched to a gene: 12. This CDR3 is CASSGGLGQARNTEAFF. The DNA of the CDR3 is TGCGCCAGCAGCGGGGGATTGGGACAGGCCCGGAACACTGAAGCTTTCTTT.

V and J are TRBV5-1 and TRBJ2-2; 8 positions agree with TRBD1. This CDR3 region has 15 residues. Germline CDR1 is SGHRS and CDR2 is YFSETQ. Losses at the gene ends were 4 bases for V and 5 bases for J; bases not matched to a gene: 7. Written as DNA, the CDR3 is TGCGCCAGCAGCCTTCTGACAGGGGAAACCGGGGAGCTGTTTTTT. Protein product: CASSLLTGETGELFF.